This TCR beta chain was captured in a study of T cells in Graves' hyperthyroidism and ophthalmopathy. Overall study: The blood sample was taken at first diagnosis, before treatment began. Overall study results and limits: Blood held most thyroid clonotypes expanded above 0.001 frequency.

9 to 10 ml fresh peripheral blood yielded the PBMCs. In regard to this clonotype: Its antigen is not identified.

Amplification of TCR beta CDR3 regions used RNA as the template. The TCR CDR3 was amplified in a first-round RT-PCR using the HTBI primer set. TCRdb independently ran MiXCR on the multiplex PCR reads; one entry per CDR3 protein. The sample contains hundreds of thousands of distinct CDR3 sequences, over 12% of which appear only once. The germline V and J ends were trimmed by 4 bases and 1 base, with 17 bases remaining between them. The CDR3 has 17 residues. The germline V gene has CDR1 SGHTA and CDR2 FQGNSA. Sequenced sample: blood. The V call is TRBV7-2, the J call TRBJ1-5; a weak D match, TRBD1 (5 bases). The receptor was isolated from a man aged 18 to 30 with Graves' ophthalmopathy. CDR3 sequence reads: CASSSGLGEGSNQPQHF. Written as DNA, the CDR3 is TGTGCCAGCAGCTCGGGGTTGGGGGAAGGGAGCAATCAGCCCCAGCATTTT.